The 30 T cell receptor beta chains below were found in one sample sequenced in a study of cytomegalovirus exposure and HLA in healthy donors. It was with 60 Vbeta and 13 Jbeta primers that the PCR ran. The data were produced by immunoSEQ multiplex PCR, yet TCRdb's version contains in-frame clones alone and is incomplete. The sample lists roughly 140,000 clones, less than 85% occurring once. The sequencing sample was made of PBMCs. Receptor source: a man in his fifties or sixties in good health and CMV-seropositive.

The table lists this clone with a count of one. The gene calls are TRBV18 and TRBJ2-3; D is unresolved. Germline V gene data show CDR1 as KGHSH and CDR2 as LQKENI. Trimming removed 5 bases at V and 0 bases at J, with 12 bases between. CDR3 size: 15 residues. CDR3 nucleotide sequence: TGTGCCAGCTCAACGGTAACCTCTAGCACAGATACGCAGTATTTT. This encodes CASSTVTSSTDTQYF.

The genes are TRBV5-1 and TRBJ2-5; 13 bases agree with TRBD2. V shed 4 bases, J shed 2 bases, and the junction held 8 bases outside the gene matches. This CDR3 spans 17 amino acids. Germline V lookup: CDR1 SGHRS, CDR2 YFSETQ. CDR3 coding DNA: TGCGCCAGCAGCCTAGGACTAGCGGGAGCGGGTCAAGAGACCCAGTACTTC. Amino acid sequence: CASSLGLAGAGQETQYF.

In DNA, the CDR3 is TGTGCCAGCAGTGGCGCTCTCGCGAACACCGGGGAGCTGTTTTTT. This codes for CASSGALANTGELFF. The chain joins TRBV6-1 to TRBJ2-2, with D unclear. Germline lookup yields CDR1 MNHNS and CDR2 SASEGT. This CDR3 comprises 15 residues. V lost 4 bases and J 0 bases, leaving 9 bases between the germline ends.

This chain's CDR3 is CSGAPSGTDTQYF. The CDR3 nucleotides read TGCAGCGGAGCGCCCAGCGGCACAGATACGCAGTATTTT. The J gene is TRBJ2-3, the V gene TRBV29-1; no definite D call. The CDR3 has 13 amino acids. Germline assignment: CDR1 SQVTM and CDR2 ANQGSEA. V lost 7 bases and J 1 base, leaving 12 bases between the germline ends.

The chain uses TRBV9 and TRBJ1-3; the match to TRBD1 covers 9 bases. The V gene's germline CDR1 is SGDLS and CDR2 YYNGEE. The CDR3 contains 18 residues. With 2 bases clipped from V and 1 base from J, the junction kept 10 bases outside the gene matches. The CDR3 region is CASSVASTGTGSGNTIYF. The CDR3 DNA is TGTGCCAGCAGCGTGGCCTCTACCGGGACAGGGTCTGGAAACACCATATATTTT.

This clone was counted a few times. The V and J genes are TRBV19 and TRBJ1-1, with D maybe TRBD1 (6 bases). Trimming pared 3 bases from V and 2 bases from J, leaving 13 bases between. This CDR3 contains 15 residues. Germline V gene data show CDR1 as LNHDA and CDR2 as SQIVND (reference sequence). The CDR3: CASSMGALGNTEAFF. CDR3 DNA sequence: TGTGCCAGTAGTATGGGGGCTTTAGGCAACACTGAAGCTTTCTTT. The whole variable domain, filled in from reference TRBV19 and TRBJ1-1, reads DGGITQSPKYLFRKEGQNVTLSCEQNLNHDAMYWYRQDPGQGLRLIYYSQIVNDFQKGDIAEGYSVSREKKESFPLTVTSAQKNPTAFYLCASSMGALGNTEAFFGQGTRLTVV.

The J gene is TRBJ2-2, the V gene TRBV5-1; D not certain. This CDR3 contains 14 residues. The V gene lost 4 bases and the J gene lost 0 bases, with 7 bases spanning the gap. CDR1 is SGHRS, CDR2 YFSETQ, per germline. The CDR3: CASSPPTNTGELFF. DNA for the CDR3: TGCGCCAGCAGCCCCCCCACGAACACCGGGGAGCTGTTTTTT.

The V gene is TRBV5-1, the J gene TRBJ2-7, with 7 positions matching TRBD1. With V trimmed by 4 bases and J by 6 bases, 4 bases remained unmatched. This CDR3 region has 12 residues. Germline V gene lookup returns CDR1 SGHRS and CDR2 YFSETQ. CDR3 DNA: TGCGCCAGCAGCCGGGGACAGTCCGAGCAGTACTTC. Amino acids: CASSRGQSEQYF.

This chain connects TRBV2 to TRBJ2-5; maybe TRBD1 (6 bases). The CDR3 runs to 16 residues. Germline assignment: CDR1 SNHLY and CDR2 FYNNEI. Trimming took 5 bases from V and 4 from J, leaving 20 bases between them. The CDR3 nucleotides are TGTGCCAGCAGTCAAGAAAACAGGGTGCCCCCAGAGACCCAGTACTTC. It codes for CASSQENRVPPETQYF.

This clone occurred a few times. This chain links TRBV6-5 with TRBJ1-4; 10 bases line up with TRBD1. Looked up from germline, CDR1 is MNHEY and CDR2 is SVGAGI. The junction had 4 bases not matched to a gene; V was cut back by 7 bases and J by 5 bases. This CDR3 has 14 residues. The CDR3 bases are TGTGCCAGCACCCCGGGACAGGGGAATGAAAAACTGTTTTTT. Amino acid sequence: CASTPGQGNEKLFF.

V and J are TRBV5-4 and TRBJ2-5, with D hard to call. Trimming stripped 0 bases from V and 2 bases from J, with 8 bases between. The CDR3 spans 14 residues. Germline V gives CDR1 SGHNT, CDR2 YYREEE (reference sequence). The chain's CDR3 is CASSLVGVQETQYF. For the CDR3, the DNA is TGTGCCAGCAGCTTGGTCGGAGTACAAGAGACCCAGTACTTC. Drawing the rest from reference TRBV5-4 and TRBJ2-5, the complete variable domain is ETGVTQSPTHLIKTRGQQVTLRCSSQSGHNTVSWYQQALGQGPQFIFQYYREEENGRGNFPPRFSGLQFPNYSSELNVNALELDDSALYLCASSLVGVQETQYFGPGTRLLVL.

The chain is built from TRBV30 and TRBJ2-7, with 10 bases aligning to TRBD1. Germline loops: CDR1 GTSNPN, CDR2 SVGIG (reference sequence). The V gene end was trimmed by 5 bases and the J gene end by 12 bases; junction bases not matched to a gene: 10. This CDR3 contains 12 residues. CDR3 region: CAWRDRGFVAYF. CDR3 DNA sequence: TGTGCCTGGCGGGACAGGGGTTTCGTTGCGTACTTC.

The rearrangement joins TRBV7-3 to TRBJ2-3, with D possibly being TRBD1 (6 bases). Germline CDR1 reads SGHTA; CDR2 reads FQGTGA. This CDR3 spans 14 amino acids. V lost 5 bases to trimming and J lost 6 bases, with 15 bases between them. CDR3 in amino acids: CASSVVARGDTQYF. The CDR3 DNA reads TGTGCCAGCAGCGTTGTAGCTAGGGGGGATACGCAGTATTTT.

This chain joins TRBV28 and TRBJ2-5, with a tentative D call TRBD2 (6 bases). The J call may be in error: the DNA end matches TRBJ2-7 better. The CDR3 is made up of 14 amino acids. The germline V gene has CDR1 MDHEN and CDR2 SYDVKM. The CDR3 reads CASSGPGSSYEQYF. The CDR3 DNA sequence: TGTGCCAGCAGTGGACCCGGGAGCTCCTACGAGCAGTACTTC.

The chain has TRBV29-1 and TRBJ2-7, with D perhaps matching TRBD1 (6 bases). Germline loops: CDR1 SQVTM, CDR2 ANQGSEA. Trimming took 4 bases from V and 0 from J, leaving 13 bases between them. CDR3 length equals 14 residues. CDR3 protein: CSVARTASSYEQYF. CDR3 nucleotide sequence: TGCAGCGTTGCTCGGACAGCAAGCTCCTACGAGCAGTACTTC.

The J gene is TRBJ2-7, the V gene TRBV10-1; D unresolved. The CDR3 is 15 residues long. V lost 0 bases, J lost 3 bases, and 12 bases lay in between. The germline V gene has CDR1 WNHNN and CDR2 SYGVQD (reference sequence). The CDR3 sequence: CASSESLLQNYEQYF. The CDR3 coding sequence is TGCGCCAGCAGTGAGTCTTTGTTACAGAACTACGAGCAGTACTTC.

Of note for this clone: The same CDR3 also results from other DNA sequences found in this sample. The chain carries TRBV27 and TRBJ2-7; 12 bases fit TRBD2. The CDR3 is 15 residues long. The germline gives CDR1 MNHEY, CDR2 SMNVEV (reference sequence). With V trimmed by 3 bases and J by 0 bases, 0 bases remained unmatched. CDR3 DNA sequence: TGTGCCAGCAGTTTGACTAGCGGGAGCTCCTACGAGCAGTACTTC. Protein product: CASSLTSGSSYEQYF.

This clone has a single count. The CDR3 sequence is CASSLQGWEYF. CDR3 nucleotides: TGCGCCAGCAGTCTGCAGGGCTGGGAGTACTTC. This chain links TRBV23-1 with TRBJ2-7, with D possibly TRBD1 on 5 matching bases. TRBV23-1 is filed as an ORF, its function uncertain. The CDR3 totals 11 residues. V lost 4 bases to trimming and J lost 11 bases, with 12 bases between them.

The V call is TRBV19, the J call TRBJ2-6; 9 bases fit TRBD1. V dropped 5 bases and J dropped 1; count of bases not matched to a gene: 18. The V gene's germline CDR1 is LNHDA and CDR2 SQIVND (reference sequence). The CDR3 totals 21 residues. The CDR3 protein is CASSPNGRGTGSESGANVLTF. The CDR3 nucleotides are TGTGCCAGTAGTCCAAATGGTAGAGGGACAGGGTCTGAGTCTGGGGCCAACGTCCTGACTTTC.

The V gene is TRBV4-2, the J gene TRBJ2-5, with 7 bases aligning to TRBD2. The J call may not be correct, given that the DNA end is closer to TRBJ2-7. CDR1 is LGHNA, CDR2 YNFKEQ, per germline. This CDR3 has 15 amino acids. Here the CDR3 DNA reads TGTGCCAGCAGCCCCCGACTAGCCAACTCCTACGAGCAGTACTTC. Its translation: CASSPRLANSYEQYF.

This clone is a singleton in its sample. This sequence joins TRBV28 and TRBJ2-4; the match to TRBD1 covers 7 bases. The V gene end was trimmed by 11 bases and the J gene end by 0 bases; junction bases not matched to a gene: 10. The CDR3 contains 15 residues. Germline assignment: CDR1 MDHEN and CDR2 SYDVKM. CDR3: CALGDSRLAKNIQYF. CDR3 nucleotides: TGTGCCCTAGGGGACAGCCGACTAGCCAAAAACATTCAGTACTTC.

J is TRBJ2-7 and V is TRBV4-1; a possible D gene is TRBD2 (5 bases). This CDR3 comprises 14 residues. Trimming took 3 bases from V and 4 from J, leaving 13 bases between them. Per germline, CDR1 MGHRA and CDR2 YSYEKL. CDR3 nucleotide sequence: TGCGCCAGCAGCCACCCAGGACTGATATACGAGCAGTACTTC. Its translation: CASSHPGLIYEQYF.

The chain couples TRBV27 to TRBJ2-3, with D unclear. The V gene lost 8 bases and the J gene lost 2 bases, with 8 bases spanning the gap. This CDR3 region has 12 residues. In germline, CDR1 is MNHEY, CDR2 SMNVEV (reference sequence). CDR3 protein: CASGPSTDTQYF. CDR3 in DNA: TGTGCCAGCGGCCCCTCCACAGATACGCAGTATTTT.

Remarks on this clone: One end of the junction varies from germline; a read error may be responsible. V is TRBV7-9 and J is TRBJ2-7, with 11 bases that match TRBD2. CDR3 length: 13 amino acids. Germline CDR1 reads SEHNR; CDR2 reads FQNEAQ (reference sequence). The CDR3 DNA reads TGTTCCAGCCGGACTAGCGGGTACTACGAGCAGTACTTC. Its translation is CSSRTSGYYEQYF. Filled out from reference TRBV7-9 and TRBJ2-7, the complete variable domain reads DTGVSQNPRHKITKRGQNVTFRCDPISEHNRLYWYRQTLGQGPEFLTYFQNEAQLEKSRLLSDRFSAERPKGSFSTLEIQRTEQGDSAMYLCSSRTSGYYEQYFGPGTRLTVT.

This sequence joins TRBV19 and TRBJ2-7; TRBD1 aligns across 9 bases. Germline V gene lookup returns CDR1 LNHDA and CDR2 SQIVND (reference sequence). This CDR3 is 15 amino acids long. Trimming at V came to 3 bases and at J to 3 bases, leaving 6 bases not matched to a gene. The CDR3 region has the DNA TGTGCCAGTAGTATTACTGCGACAGGGGGCTACGAGCAGTACTTC. Translating it yields CASSITATGGYEQYF.

The V gene is TRBV7-5, the J gene TRBJ1-2; the table's D call, TRBD1, was not checked against the DNA. TRBV7-5 is reported as a pseudogene. This CDR3 is 13 amino acids long. CDR3 region: CARSLCQNYGYTF. CDR3 nucleotide sequence: TGTGCCAGAAGCTTATGTCAGAACTATGGCTACACCTTC.

The chain combines TRBV28 with TRBJ2-7; D is perhaps TRBD2 (7 bases). The V gene's germline CDR1 is MDHEN and CDR2 SYDVKM. With 3 bases removed from V and 6 bases from J, the gap between germline ends came to 9 bases. The CDR3 has 12 residues. CDR3 region: CASSLAGAEQYF. DNA for the CDR3: TGTGCCAGCAGTTTGGCGGGGGCCGAGCAGTACTTC.

As concerns this clone: The DNA is left out, because the CDR3 cannot be placed on it with certainty; the CDR3 is given as TCRdb lists it. CDR3 in amino acids: CASSFGPGGDTGELFF. The J gene is TRBJ2-2, the V gene TRBV5-1; the table gives TRBD1 as D, unverified against the DNA. The CDR3 is 16 residues long, counting both termini. Germline CDR1 is SGHRS and CDR2 is YFSETQ.

This rearrangement joins TRBV6-5 to TRBJ1-1; TRBD1 matches 7 bases. The V and J ends lost 8 bases and 0 bases, in that order; junction bases with no gene match: 9. This CDR3 is 15 amino acids long. Germline CDR1 MNHEY, CDR2 SVGAGI. CDR3 region: CASQRDRWMNTEAFF. The CDR3 DNA reads TGTGCCAGCCAGAGGGACAGATGGATGAACACTGAAGCTTTCTTT.

The rearrangement uses TRBV5-6 and TRBJ2-5; 9 nucleotides align to TRBD2. The CDR3 is made up of 16 amino acids. Trimming took 0 bases from V and 11 from J; bases not matched to a gene: 14. Germline CDR1 reads SGHDT; CDR2 reads YYEEEE. The CDR3 is CASSLAVAGGRIRQYF. Written as DNA, the CDR3 is TGTGCCAGCAGCTTGGCGGTGGCGGGAGGGCGTATCAGGCAGTACTTC.